This T cell receptor beta chain was obtained from a study of cytomegalovirus exposure and HLA in healthy donors. In the study overall: Earlier, approximately 110 million unique TCR beta sequences were recovered from about 200 million T cells by an analysis.

As to this clone: Antigen: not known.

The study, taken as a whole, reports: Most of the TCR beta V segments (in an earlier analysis) were productive either about 87% or about 30% of the time. Exclusion applied to some V segments, including TRBV6-2 and TRBV6-3, as they were indistinguishable. Presence/absence analyses rested on an assumption that sequencing depth was roughly uniform across donors.

The CDR3 consists of 14 residues. Trimming cost V 6 bases and J 7 bases; bases outside gene matches: 4. Per the germline V gene, CDR1 is LNHDA and CDR2 is SQIVND (reference sequence). In the PCR, 60 Vbeta and 13 Jbeta primers were used. Repertoires were generated with immunoSEQ multiplex PCR, while TCRdb's copy carries only in-frame clones and drops some. The repertoire includes approximately 190,000 clones, approximately 84% of them detected once, and 3.5% to 4% sits in the top ten. The source of this sequence is a man aged 50 to 59 in good health and CMV-seronegative. This chain uses TRBV19 with TRBJ1-6; 9 bases are shared with TRBD1. The specimen was PBMCs. CDR3: CASRGQGMNSPLHF. CDR3 DNA: TGTGCCAGTAGGGGACAGGGAATGAATTCACCCCTCCACTTT.